A single T cell receptor (beta chain) is shown here with its context. It lacks a known antigen. No base qualities exist here, and no much larger clone lies one base off it. Explained via the paper, the time point label denotes: baseline before first vaccination. Samples from vaccinated people were obtained from the UK trials COV001 and COV002, which included a single-blind randomized controlled phase 2/3 trial of AZD1222 (ChAdOx1 nCoV-19) in healthy adults. For TCRbeta chain sequencing, PBMC samples were collected from trial participants at day 0 and at day 28 after the second dose. The source of the sample is a study of T cell responses to AZD1222 COVID-19 vaccine (dated by TCRdb to about 2021). About the study as a whole: AZD1222 recipients with second doses at about 4 weeks or about 12 weeks were pooled, because spike-specific TCR depth and breadth did not differ between schedules. Trial participants were enrolled by age into subgroups of 18-55, 56-69 and 70-plus years, and 148, 28 and 57 TCR-sequenced participants, respectively, were included in these subgroups. TCR sequencing covered fewer than 250 trial participants: some 210 given two doses of AZD1222 and 26 given two doses of MenACWY control vaccine.

Study-wide conclusions, independent of this receptor: Conclusions about previously exposed vaccinees are limited because only five to seven AZD1222 recipients were SARS-CoV-2 seropositive at baseline. Because no day 14 peak-response samples were available, repertoires were characterized only after the peak T cell response. A significant rise in spike-specific TCR breadth and depth was observed after two AZD1222 doses relative to day 0 and relative to MenACWY recipients. Most participants were white British and females outnumbered males, and the authors suggested that clonal diversity may have been underestimated. In the small 56-69-year group, the increase in depth fell short of significance, most likely because of low power. Nearly half of unique spike-specific TCRs reportedly recognized epitopes outside regions mutated in the B.1.351 and B.1.1.7 variants. The whole spike protein was spanned by vaccine-associated CD4 TCRs, and dominant responses were seen in regions 160-218 and 743-854.

The CDR3 regions of human TCRbeta chains were analyzed by immunosequencing. Turning to the authors' computational methods: Repertoire TCRs were checked for matches against a reference library of SARS-CoV-2-specific TCRs that had been generated using the MIRA antigen-specificity platform. Breadth was defined as the fraction of unique TCRs that were SARS-CoV-2-associated, and depth was defined as the fraction of total T cells that were SARS-CoV-2-associated. Using the MIRA data, each spike-specific TCR was assigned both to the spike region to which the TCR was reactive and to a CD4 or CD8 class. Log10-transformed breadth and depth values were compared by one-way ANOVA with Sidak's multiple comparisons tests. Entries here come from immuneACCESS through TCRdb and include only in-frame sequences with V and J called. Some clones fail to appear in such tables; in the studies checked, an unresolved V gene covers under half of the shortfall, and the cause of the remainder is unknown. V and J calls and clone size are those listed in that table; D and trimming were worked out from the DNA. A total of 75,000 to 100,000 clones appear in this sample, approximately 84% of them only once. 13% of the sample is held by the ten biggest clonotypes.

The germline V gene (reference sequence) gives CDR1 as LGHDT and CDR2 as YNNKEL. Trimming costs V 7 bases and J 0 bases, and their ends lie 7 bases apart. From cysteine to phenylalanine, the CDR3 is 13 amino acids long. Only the CDR3 DNA is retained, 39 bases long and in frame from the first base. The receptor was derived from an adult in good health. The rearranged segments are TRBV3-1 (or the pseudogene TRBV3-2) and TRBJ1-3; too little of a D gene remains to name it. Material: peripheral blood, obtained on day 0 of AZD1222 vaccination. Read as DNA, the sequence is TGTGCCAGCATGGCTAGCTCTGGAAACACCATATATTTT. It specifies CASMASSGNTIYF.